The rows below give T cell receptor beta chains drawn from one sample of a study of control samples from healthy donors and cancer patients. The table came from immunoSEQ multiplex PCR; TCRdb's copy has only in-frame clones and leaves some out. The sample yields approximately 100,000 clones, 90% seen once. The sample comprised blood. The receptors shown here come from a woman aged 18-30 years in good health. Both conserved end residues are part of each CDR3. Fields, in order: J gene, V gene, D gene, clone size, CDR3 DNA, CDR3 protein. The D gene is left open where the match is weak. Rows may omit the clone size; those that give it use once, few, many or a size class.

TRBJ2-7,TRBV4-1,TRBD1,-,TGCGCCAGCAGCCAAATCGGGACAGGGCACTACGAGCAGTACTTC,CASSQIGTGHYEQYF
TRBJ1-4,TRBV24-1,-,-,TGTGCCACCAGTGATTCCGGGGTTGAAAAACTGTTTTTT,CATSDSGVEKLFF
TRBJ1-2,TRBV5-4,TRBD1,-,TGTGCCAGCAGCGGGGACAGTAACTATGGCTACACCTTC,CASSGDSNYGYTF
TRBJ1-1,TRBV18,TRBD1,-,TGTGCCAGCTCATACGGGACAGGGGCGCTGAACACTGAAGCTTTCTTT,CASSYGTGALNTEAFF
TRBJ1-1,TRBV4-1,-,-,TGCGCCACCGAATTAAGACCGAAGTCGAACACTGAAGCTTTCTTT,CATELRPKSNTEAFF
TRBJ1-1,TRBV5-1,TRBD1,-,TGCGCCAGCAAACAGGGGGCTCAGGTGAACACTGAAGCTTTCTTT,CASKQGAQVNTEAFF
TRBJ1-1,TRBV12-5,-,-,TGTGCTAGTGGTTTGGTATTAGGACTGACGAACACTGAAGCTTTCTTT,CASGLVLGLTNTEAFF
TRBJ2-7,TRBV9,-,-,TGTGCCAGCAGCCGCGGGTTCACAAACTCCTACGAGCAGTACTTC,CASSRGFTNSYEQYF
TRBJ2-5,TRBV3-1/TRBV3-2,-,-,TGTGCCAGCAGCCAAGGTGAGACCCAGTACTTC,CASSQGETQYF
TRBJ2-7,TRBV10-1,TRBD1,-,TGCGCCAGCAGTGACCGTCGACAGGGCTACGAGCAGTACTTC,CASSDRRQGYEQYF
TRBJ2-2,TRBV4-1,TRBD1,-,TGCGCCAGCAGCCAAGCACTAGACAGGGGGTTGATGAACACCGGGGAGCTGTTTTTT,CASSQALDRGLMNTGELFF
TRBJ2-5,TRBV2,TRBD2,-,TGTGCCAGCAGTAAACTGTCTAGCGGGGGAGAGACCCAGTACTTC,CASSKLSSGGETQYF
TRBJ1-6,TRBV6-5,-,-,TGTGCCAGCAGTTCAGGGGTTTATAATTCACCCCTCCACTTT,CASSSGVYNSPLHF
TRBJ1-1,TRBV6-5,-,-,TGTGCCAGCAGAACAGCCAGGGGAACTGAAGCTTTCTTT,CASRTARGTEAFF
TRBJ1-2,TRBV19,-,-,TGTGCCAGTCGGGACATGTATGGCTACACCTTC,CASRDMYGYTF
TRBJ1-2,TRBV3-1/TRBV3-2,TRBD1,-,TGTGCCAGCAGCCAGACGGACAGGGCTAACTCCTATGGCTACACCTTC,CASSQTDRANSYGYTF
TRBJ2-3,TRBV15,-,-,TGTGCCACCAGCAGAGTCAGGGGAGGGGTCATAAATACGCAGTATTTT,CATSRVRGGVINTQYF
TRBJ1-2,TRBV20-1,-,-,TGCAGTGCTAGTAGTTTCGTCGGTAACTATGGCTACACCTTC,CSASSFVGNYGYTF
TRBJ2-3,TRBV5-5,TRBD2,-,TGTGCCAGCAGCTTGCTTAGCGGGGGCACAGATACGCAGTATTTT,CASSLLSGGTDTQYF
TRBJ1-2,TRBV11-2,TRBD1,-,TGTGCCAGCAGCTTGGACAGGGCGACCACTCCCTATGGCTACACCTTC,CASSLDRATTPYGYTF
TRBJ1-1,TRBV4-1,-,once,TGCGCCAGCAGCCAACTTGAGAAGGTTGGGACTGAAGCTTTCTTT,CASSQLEKVGTEAFF
TRBJ2-5,TRBV5-4,TRBD2,-,TGTGCCAGCAGCTTGGGAATAGCGGGGCAGGAGACCCAGTACTTC,CASSLGIAGQETQYF